These 22 T cell receptor beta chains came from one sample sequenced in a study of blood T cell repertoires in COVID-19. Clones were read by immunoSEQ multiplex PCR, and TCRdb kept only the in-frame ones, dropping some. The repertoire holds 85,000 to 95,000 clones, with 75% to 90% as singletons. The material sequenced was peripheral blood. Receptors were obtained from a woman at least 80 years old with active COVID-19.

This chain connects TRBV4-3 to TRBJ2-5; 9 nucleotides align to TRBD1. This CDR3 is 15 amino acids long. CDR1 and CDR2 from the germline V gene are LGHNA and YSLEER. J gave up 5 bases and V 4 bases, and 8 bases lay outside the gene matches. The CDR3, as DNA: TGCGCCAGCAGCCGGAACACAGGGGGCTGGGAGACCCAGTACTTC. Translation: CASSRNTGGWETQYF.

This chain uses TRBV7-9 with TRBJ2-1, with 11 bases fitting TRBD2. Trimming removed 1 base from V and 7 bases from J; junction bases left unmatched: 6. The germline CDR1 and CDR2 sequences are SEHNR and FQNEAQ (reference sequence). This CDR3 is built from 16 residues. CDR3 sequence reads: CASSLGTSGSWNEQFF. DNA of the CDR3: TGTGCCAGCAGCTTAGGTACTAGCGGGAGTTGGAATGAGCAGTTCTTC.

This rearrangement joins TRBV5-4 to TRBJ2-5; 11 bases fit TRBD1. CDR1 and CDR2 from the germline V gene are SGHNT and YYREEE (reference sequence). With 0 bases clipped from V and 3 bases from J, the junction kept 4 bases outside the gene matches. This CDR3 has 16 residues. The CDR3 coding sequence is TGTGCCAGCAGCTTGGGAGGGGACAGGGGGAAAGAGACCCAGTACTTC. Encoded protein: CASSLGGDRGKETQYF.

The rearrangement uses TRBV7-9 and TRBJ2-3; 7 bases line up with TRBD2. The CDR3 runs to 15 residues. The V gene's germline CDR1 is SEHNR and CDR2 FQNEAQ (reference sequence). J lost 2 bases, V lost 5 bases, and 7 bases had no gene match. The CDR3 nucleotides read TGTGCCAGCAGCCGCCGGGAGGCAGCCACAGATACGCAGTATTTT. Protein sequence: CASSRREAATDTQYF.

V is TRBV24-1 and J is TRBJ2-3; TRBD2 matches at 8 bases. The CDR3 is made up of 15 amino acids. The germline V gene encodes CDR1 KGHDR and CDR2 SFDVKD. Trimming cost V 5 bases and J 4 bases; bases outside gene matches: 7. This CDR3 is CATSGGTRLADTQYF. CDR3 in DNA: TGTGCCACCAGTGGGGGGACTAGGTTAGCAGATACGCAGTATTTT.

The chain couples TRBV19 to TRBJ1-4; D is undetermined. The length of the CDR3 is 18 residues. Germline V CDR1 and CDR2: LNHDA, SQIVND (reference sequence). V was pared by 5 bases and J by 3 bases, with 22 bases between. CDR3 DNA sequence: TGTGCCAGTAGTCCACTCGCGGAGGCCCGGTTCGCTAATGAAAAACTGTTTTTT. It translates to CASSPLAEARFANEKLFF.

This clone has more than one count but fewer than ten. V gene TRBV2 combines with J gene TRBJ1-6; tentatively, D is TRBD1 (5 bases). V shed 3 bases and J shed 3 bases, with 9 bases lying between them. CDR3 length equals 15 residues. Germline assignment: CDR1 SNHLY and CDR2 FYNNEI. The CDR3 protein is CASSETEVYNSPLHF. The CDR3 DNA reads TGTGCCAGCAGTGAGACAGAGGTCTATAATTCACCCCTCCACTTT.

V usage is TRBV28 and J usage is TRBJ2-1, with 11 bases matching TRBD2. From germline, CDR1 is MDHEN and CDR2 SYDVKM. The CDR3 consists of 18 residues. J gave up 1 base and V 4 bases, and 9 bases lay outside the gene matches. CDR3 sequence (DNA): TGTGCCAGCAGTTCAACTAGCGGGAGAGGTGGGTCCTACAATGAGCAGTTCTTC. Translating it yields CASSSTSGRGGSYNEQFF.

This clone showed up just a few times. The chain uses TRBV6-6 and TRBJ1-5; D is perhaps TRBD1 (5 bases). V dropped 3 bases and J dropped 9 bases, with 6 bases sitting between them. This CDR3 is 11 amino acids long. Germline V lookup: CDR1 MNHNY, CDR2 SVGAGI (reference sequence). CDR3 DNA: TGTGCCAGCAGTTATCAGGGGCCCCAGCATTTT. Protein product: CASSYQGPQHF.

The DNA of the CDR3 is TGTGCCAGCAAGCCGGGACAGGGGGCATCTGGGGCCAACGTCCTGACTTTC. This sequence encodes CASKPGQGASGANVLTF. The chain has TRBV2 and TRBJ2-6; 12 positions agree with TRBD1. The germline gives CDR1 SNHLY, CDR2 FYNNEI. V dropped 7 bases and J dropped 1; count of bases not matched to a gene: 5. The CDR3 covers 17 residues.

For this clone: One junction end does not reproduce the germline sequence, and a read error may be involved. The chain links TRBV29-1 to TRBJ2-5; D is perhaps TRBD1 (6 bases). CDR1 and CDR2 (germline): SQVTM, ANQGSEA. The CDR3 is 14 amino acids. CDR3 sequence: CSVEADRNRGTQYF. CDR3 in DNA: TGCAGCGTAGAAGCCGACAGGAACCGGGGGACCCAGTACTTC.

The V and J genes are TRBV5-4 and TRBJ2-1, with D tentatively TRBD2 (6 bases). The CDR3 extends over 15 amino acids. V gave up 4 bases and J gave up 5 bases, with 16 bases separating them. Germline-derived CDR1 and CDR2 are SGHNT and YYREEE (reference sequence). The CDR3 sequence: CASSPVGRSNNEQFF. The CDR3 DNA reads as TGTGCCAGCAGCCCAGTGGGGAGGAGCAACAATGAGCAGTTCTTC. Based on the CDR3 plus reference TRBV5-4 and TRBJ2-1, the full variable domain is ETGVTQSPTHLIKTRGQQVTLRCSSQSGHNTVSWYQQALGQGPQFIFQYYREEENGRGNFPPRFSGLQFPNYSSELNVNALELDDSALYLCASSPVGRSNNEQFFGPGTRLTVL.

The chain's CDR3 is CASSTGTSGSDTGELFF. Here the CDR3 DNA reads TGTGCCAGCAGCACCGGGACTAGCGGGAGTGACACCGGGGAGCTGTTTTTT. The chain carries TRBV5-4 and TRBJ2-2; 14 bases map to TRBD2. Germline values: CDR1 SGHNT, CDR2 YYREEE (reference sequence). CDR3 length: 17 residues. The V and J ends lost 4 bases and 3 bases, in that order; junction bases with no gene match: 5.

The V and J genes are TRBV28 and TRBJ1-1; the D is unclear. This CDR3 comprises 12 residues. Trimming left V 2 bases short and J 8 bases short, with 9 bases between. Germline CDR1 MDHEN, CDR2 SYDVKM. CDR3 sequence (DNA): TGTGCCAGCAGTTTAGCTGAGAGAGAAGCTTTCTTT. This gives the protein CASSLAEREAFF.

The J gene is TRBJ1-1, the V gene TRBV14, with D uncertain. Germline V gives CDR1 SGHDN, CDR2 FVKESK. The CDR3 sequence is 14 residues long. V dropped 4 bases and J dropped 0 bases, with 9 bases sitting between them. CDR3 DNA: TGTGCCAGCAGCCGACATTCGATGAACACTGAAGCTTTCTTT. Amino acids: CASSRHSMNTEAFF.

J is TRBJ1-1 and V is TRBV30; D may be TRBD1 (5 bases). Between the trimmed V and J ends, which lost 4 bases and 2 bases, there was a span of 14 bases. This CDR3 region has 14 residues. Germline lookup yields CDR1 GTSNPN and CDR2 SVGIG (reference sequence). The CDR3 DNA sequence: TGTGCCTGGACCAAGGACATATTAAACACTGAAGCTTTCTTT. Translating it yields CAWTKDILNTEAFF. Full variable domain (rest looked up from reference TRBV30 and TRBJ1-1): SQTIHQWPATLVQPVGSPLSLECTVEGTSNPNLYWYRQAAGRGLQLLFYSVGIGQISSEVPQNLSASRPQDRQFILSSKKLLLSDSGFYLCAWTKDILNTEAFFGQGTRLTVV.

The CDR3 bases are TGTGCCAGTAACTCGCCCAGGTTTGGGCCCCAGCATTTT. It codes for CASNSPRFGPQHF. The chain recombines TRBV19 with TRBJ1-5; D gene unclear. Germline V gene lookup returns CDR1 LNHDA and CDR2 SQIVND (reference sequence). CDR3 length equals 13 residues. The V gene lost 7 bases and the J gene lost 9 bases, with 16 bases spanning the gap.

CDR3 DNA: TGTGCCAGCAGTTTATGGACAGGAAACTACGAGCAGTACTTC. The encoded protein is CASSLWTGNYEQYF. The chain has TRBV28 and TRBJ2-7; a weak D match, TRBD1 (6 bases). Deletions cut 0 bases from V and 3 bases from J, with 9 bases between. The CDR3 length is 14 residues. The germline V gene encodes CDR1 MDHEN and CDR2 SYDVKM. Variable domain in full (rest from reference TRBV28 and TRBJ2-7): DVKVTQSSRYLVKRTGEKVFLECVQDMDHENMFWYRQDPGLGLRLIYFSYDVKMKEKGDIPEGYSVSREKKERFSLILESASTNQTSMYLCASSLWTGNYEQYFGPGTRLTVT.

The DNA for the CDR3 is TGTGCCAGCAGTGAGGCGGGAGGGCCGGGCGAGCAGTACTTC. Its translation is CASSEAGGPGEQYF. This sequence joins TRBV2 and TRBJ2-7, with 9 bases that match TRBD2. The V gene end was trimmed by 3 bases and the J gene end by 6 bases; junction bases not matched to a gene: 6. The CDR3 length is 14 residues. Germline loops: CDR1 SNHLY, CDR2 FYNNEI. Complete variable domain (other parts from reference TRBV2 and TRBJ2-7): EPEVTQTPSHQVTQMGQEVILRCVPISNHLYFYWYRQILGQKVEFLVSFYNNEISEKSEIFDDQFSVERPDGSNFTLKIRSTKLEDSAMYFCASSEAGGPGEQYFGPGTRLTVT.

This chain links TRBV27 with TRBJ2-1; perhaps TRBD1 as D (6 bases). The CDR3 spans 15 residues. Germline V gene sequence: CDR1 MNHEY, CDR2 SMNVEV (reference sequence). The V and J ends lost 8 bases and 5 bases respectively, with 19 bases between them. The CDR3 is CASANAGVGDNEQFF. The CDR3 DNA reads TGTGCCAGCGCGAACGCAGGGGTCGGTGACAATGAGCAGTTCTTC.

V is TRBV5-4 and J is TRBJ2-3, with 9 bases aligning to TRBD2. Germline-derived CDR1 and CDR2 are SGHNT and YYREEE (reference sequence). The J segment lost 6 bases and the V segment lost 4 bases, leaving 6 bases of the junction unmatched. CDR3 size: 14 residues. In DNA, the CDR3 is TGTGCCAGCAGCGGGGGACTAGCTGAGGATACGCAGTATTTT. Protein product: CASSGGLAEDTQYF.

This chain joins TRBV5-5 and TRBJ2-4; 7 bases map to TRBD1. The germline gives CDR1 SGHKS, CDR2 YYEKEE (reference sequence). V was pared by 1 base and J by 6 bases, with 4 bases of the junction left unmatched. The CDR3 sequence is 14 residues long. CDR3 nucleotide sequence: TGTGCCAGCAGCTTGAGGGGGCTGTTAAACATTCAGTACTTC. It encodes CASSLRGLLNIQYF.